This T cell receptor (beta chain) was retrieved from a study of post-analysis software for immune sequencing data. Study-level information: Relapsing-remitting, secondary progressive and progressive-relapsing multiple sclerosis were all included among the disease courses.

Whole-study findings and limits: In patients, about five TRBV segments were more frequent than in controls, with TRBV5-6, TRBV5-1 and TRBV20-1 among them.

Details on this clonotype: Its antigen is undetermined.

Unique molecular identifiers were present in the TCR beta cDNA libraries. MiXCR, applied by TCRdb to the PCR reads, yields one record per CDR3 protein. The sample holds 740,000 or so distinct CDR3 sequences, under 70% seen once. V lost 6 bases to trimming and J lost 0 bases; unmatched junction nucleotides: 4. The CDR3 contains 15 residues. Germline V lookup: CDR1 ENHRY, CDR2 SYGVKD. The sequence came from a girl aged 10 to 17 with multiple sclerosis. The sequencing sample was made of blood. This chain links TRBV10-3 with TRBJ2-2; 7 nucleotides align to TRBD1. CDR3 bases: TGTGCCATCAGATCCGGGACAGCGAACACCGGGGAGCTGTTTTTT. It yields the protein CAIRSGTANTGELFF.